The 30 T cell receptor beta chains listed next were all sequenced from one sample in a study of blood T cell repertoires in COVID-19. TCRdb's copy holds only in-frame clones and misses some; the assay was immunoSEQ multiplex PCR. This table holds 230,000 or so clones, roughly 84% found once. Sequences were obtained from peripheral blood. The receptors were gathered from a woman aged 40-49 years who had recovered from COVID-19.

Here the CDR3 reads CASSLGQKNTEAFF. CDR3 coding DNA: TGTGCCAGCAGCTTGGGACAAAAGAACACTGAAGCTTTCTTT. The J gene is TRBJ1-1, the V gene TRBV5-4, with unresolved D. With 0 bases removed from V and 1 base from J, the gap between germline ends came to 7 bases. Looked up from germline, CDR1 is SGHNT and CDR2 is YYREEE (reference sequence). The CDR3 is 14 amino acids.

The V call is TRBV2, the J call TRBJ1-1, with D maybe TRBD1 (6 bases). Per the germline V gene, CDR1 is SNHLY and CDR2 is FYNNEI. Trimming took off 4 bases at V and 0 bases at J, with 21 bases between the two ends. The length of the CDR3 is 18 residues. CDR3 sequence (DNA): TGTGCCAGCAGTGGAAGAACGAGACAGGTGCATTTGAACACTGAAGCTTTCTTT. Translated: CASSGRTRQVHLNTEAFF.

The chain has TRBV29-1 and TRBJ2-3; 9 bases agree with TRBD2. Germline trimming cut 1 base from V and 4 bases from J; bases unmatched to any gene: 6. Per germline, CDR1 SQVTM and CDR2 ANQGSEA. This CDR3 is 15 amino acids long. The CDR3 bases are TGCAGCGTTGAAGCCCGTAGCGGGGGAGCAGATACGCAGTATTTT. This codes for CSVEARSGGADTQYF.

The chain employs TRBV5-1 and TRBJ2-2; tentative D call: TRBD1 (6 bases). CDR1 is SGHRS, CDR2 YFSETQ, per germline. CDR3 length: 14 residues. V was cut by 4 bases and J by 1 base, with 8 bases left in between. CDR3 sequence: CASSQGQNTGELFF. CDR3 DNA: TGCGCCAGCAGCCAGGGACAGAACACCGGGGAGCTGTTTTTT.

The rearrangement joins TRBV5-1 to TRBJ2-2; 10 positions agree with TRBD2. The CDR3 consists of 15 residues. V was pared by 1 base and J by 4 bases, with 1 base of the junction left unmatched. Looked up from germline, CDR1 is SGHRS and CDR2 is YFSETQ. CDR3 nucleotide sequence: TGCGCCAGCAGCTTGATAGCGGGGGGCACCGGGGAGCTGTTTTTT. Residues: CASSLIAGGTGELFF.

The genes are TRBV7-8 and TRBJ1-1, with D tentatively TRBD1 (5 bases). There are 15 residues in the CDR3. CDR1 SGHVS and CDR2 FQNEAQ come from the germline V gene. V was trimmed by 1 base and J by 5 bases, leaving 14 bases between them. CDR3 sequence: CASSLVPGYRTEAFF. The CDR3 bases are TGTGCCAGCAGCTTAGTACCAGGGTATCGGACTGAAGCTTTCTTT.

This clone was seen a few times. The CDR3 region has the DNA TGTGCCAGCACTACCGCCCGGGGGGCGGGAGATACGCAGTATTTT. Residues: CASTTARGAGDTQYF. This sequence joins TRBV11-3 and TRBJ2-3, with a possible D match to TRBD2 (7 bases). Germline V lookup: CDR1 SGHNT, CDR2 YENEEA. Deletions cut 7 bases from V and 5 bases from J, with 19 bases between. The CDR3 is 15 residues long.

The chain carries TRBV5-1 and TRBJ1-1; D unclear. The germline gives CDR1 SGHRS, CDR2 YFSETQ. There are 13 residues in the CDR3. Trimming stripped 2 bases from V and 7 bases from J, with 12 bases between. CDR3 loop: CASSFWVAGEAFF. The CDR3 nucleotides are TGCGCCAGCAGCTTCTGGGTTGCGGGTGAAGCTTTCTTT.

The chain combines TRBV7-8 with TRBJ1-2, with 7 nucleotides matching TRBD1. Per germline, CDR1 SGHVS and CDR2 FQNEAQ. With 5 bases clipped from V and 6 bases from J, the junction kept 9 bases outside the gene matches. The CDR3 consists of 14 residues. The CDR3 nucleotides read TGTGCCAGCAGCCGAGAAAGGGGGCTTCATGGCTACACCTTC. It yields the protein CASSRERGLHGYTF.

The V call is TRBV15, the J call TRBJ2-5; D unresolved. This CDR3 is 15 amino acids long. The V and J ends lost 0 bases and 1 base respectively, with 9 bases between them. The germline V gene encodes CDR1 LNHNV and CDR2 YYDKDF (reference sequence). The CDR3 loop reads CATSRDTAPQETQYF. In nucleotides, the CDR3 is TGTGCCACCAGCAGAGATACAGCACCCCAAGAGACCCAGTACTTC.

This clone was detected a few times. V and J are TRBV2 and TRBJ2-3, with 7 bases fitting TRBD2. Per the germline V gene, CDR1 is SNHLY and CDR2 is FYNNEI. The V gene end was trimmed by 9 bases and the J gene end by 2 bases; junction bases not matched to a gene: 11. CDR3 size: 15 residues. The CDR3 DNA sequence: TGTGCCAGTGTCGACGGGAGGAGTTACACAGATACGCAGTATTTT. Residues: CASVDGRSYTDTQYF. The full variable domain, its missing parts supplied by reference TRBV2 and TRBJ2-3, is EPEVTQTPSHQVTQMGQEVILRCVPISNHLYFYWYRQILGQKVEFLVSFYNNEISEKSEIFDDQFSVERPDGSNFTLKIRSTKLEDSAMYFCASVDGRSYTDTQYFGPGTRLTVL.

The chain links TRBV3-1 (or the pseudogene TRBV3-2) to TRBJ2-7, with TRBD1 identical over 11 bases. J gave up 6 bases and V 0 bases, and 1 base lay outside the gene matches. Germline CDR1 LGHDT, CDR2 YNNKEL (reference sequence). This CDR3 comprises 14 residues. The CDR3 nucleotides read TGTGCCAGCAGCCAAGAAGGGACAGGGGGCGAGCAGTACTTC. Translation gives CASSQEGTGGEQYF.

This rearrangement joins TRBV18 to TRBJ2-2; 9 nucleotides align to TRBD1. Germline values: CDR1 KGHSH, CDR2 LQKENI. V was clipped by 6 bases and J by 6 bases; unmatched bases: 8. This CDR3 region has 15 residues. CDR3 in DNA: TGTGCCAGCTCCCTTGGGACAGGGACTGCCGGGGAGCTGTTTTTT. Protein product: CASSLGTGTAGELFF. Complete variable domain (other parts from reference TRBV18 and TRBJ2-2): NAGVMQNPRHLVRRRGQEARLRCSPMKGHSHVYWYRQLPEEGLKFMVYLQKENIIDESGMPKERFSAEFPKEGPSILRIQQVVRGDSAAYFCASSLGTGTAGELFFGEGSRLTVL.

The chain recombines TRBV30 with TRBJ1-2; TRBD1 is a possible D gene (5 bases). CDR1 is GTSNPN, CDR2 SVGIG, per germline (reference sequence). With 5 bases removed from V and 4 bases from J, the gap between germline ends came to 17 bases. This CDR3 has 14 residues. The CDR3 DNA sequence: TGTGCCTGGGGATGGCAGGGTTCCGTCTATGGCTACACCTTC. Its translation is CAWGWQGSVYGYTF.

V usage is TRBV19 and J usage is TRBJ2-5; TRBD2 matches at 11 bases. This CDR3 has 15 residues. The J segment lost 2 bases and the V segment lost 4 bases, leaving 3 bases of the junction unmatched. CDR1 and CDR2 (germline): LNHDA, SQIVND (reference sequence). The CDR3 here is CASSNSGGAQETQYF. CDR3 DNA sequence: TGTGCCAGTAGTAATAGCGGGGGGGCTCAAGAGACCCAGTACTTC.

This clone appeared once. V and J are TRBV16 and TRBJ2-7; 11 bases line up with TRBD1. Per germline, CDR1 KGHSY and CDR2 FQNENV. Trimming took 4 bases from V and 0 from J; bases not matched to a gene: 8. CDR3 length: 17 amino acids. The CDR3 here is CASSRNPGTGGSYEQYF. CDR3 nucleotides: TGTGCCAGCAGCCGAAACCCCGGGACAGGGGGCTCCTACGAGCAGTACTTC.

This sequence joins TRBV18 and TRBJ2-7; 8 positions agree with TRBD2. This CDR3 region has 17 residues. Trimming took 1 base from V and 3 from J; bases not matched to a gene: 11. Germline lookup yields CDR1 KGHSH and CDR2 LQKENI. The DNA for the CDR3 is TGTGCCAGCTCACCACTAAATCCAGCGGGGGCCATCTACGAGCAGTACTTC. Translation: CASSPLNPAGAIYEQYF.

This chain uses TRBV7-2 with TRBJ1-1; D is unresolved. The germline gives CDR1 SGHTA, CDR2 FQGNSA. V was cut by 3 bases and J by 6 bases, with 14 bases left in between. The CDR3 extends over 14 amino acids. The CDR3 is CASSLGGLVPEAFF. The CDR3 coding sequence is TGTGCCAGCAGCTTGGGCGGACTGGTACCTGAAGCTTTCTTT.

The genes are TRBV19 and TRBJ1-4; 9 bases are shared with TRBD1. The CDR3 extends over 15 amino acids. V lost 5 bases to trimming and J lost 5 bases; unmatched junction nucleotides: 6. CDR1 is LNHDA, CDR2 SQIVND, per germline (reference sequence). CDR3 amino acids: CASSLRDRENEKLFF. The CDR3 DNA reads as TGTGCCAGTAGTCTGAGGGACAGGGAGAATGAAAAACTGTTTTTT.

The chain carries TRBV25-1 and TRBJ2-2, with TRBD1 matching 8 bases. Germline V gene sequence: CDR1 MGHDK, CDR2 SYGVNS. The CDR3 consists of 14 residues. After removal of 6 bases from V and 4 bases from J, the junction contained 4 bases not matched to a gene. CDR3 in amino acids: CASRSTGGTGELFF. Written as DNA, the CDR3 is TGTGCCAGCAGGTCAACAGGGGGCACCGGGGAGCTGTTTTTT.

This sequence joins TRBV15 and TRBJ2-3; D gene unclear. Trimming removed 0 bases from V and 4 bases from J, with 14 bases in between. CDR3 length: 16 residues. Germline V gives CDR1 LNHNV, CDR2 YYDKDF (reference sequence). CDR3: CATSRDAQVVADTQYF. In DNA form, the CDR3 reads TGTGCCACCAGCAGAGATGCCCAGGTTGTCGCAGATACGCAGTATTTT.

The chain is built from TRBV7-9 and TRBJ1-2, with 11 bases matching TRBD1. This CDR3 has 16 amino acids. V was pared by 4 bases and J by 6 bases, with 10 bases of the junction left unmatched. The V gene's germline CDR1 is SEHNR and CDR2 FQNEAQ (reference sequence). The CDR3: CASSYSGGQGVNGYTF. Here the CDR3 DNA reads TGTGCCAGCAGCTACAGTGGGGGACAGGGGGTCAATGGCTACACCTTC.

J is TRBJ1-2 and V is TRBV9; 8 nucleotides match TRBD1. Germline CDR1 SGDLS, CDR2 YYNGEE. After removal of 0 bases from V and 1 base from J, the junction contained 17 bases not matched to a gene. The CDR3 contains 20 residues. The CDR3 protein is CASSVDARSGQGGLNYGYTF. The CDR3, as DNA: TGTGCCAGCAGCGTAGACGCGCGCTCCGGACAGGGCGGGCTTAACTATGGCTACACCTTC.

The gene calls are TRBV18 and TRBJ2-3, with D perhaps TRBD1 (6 bases). This CDR3 is built from 14 residues. The germline V gene has CDR1 KGHSH and CDR2 LQKENI. Between the trimmed V and J ends, which lost 2 bases and 5 bases, there was a span of 11 bases. The CDR3 coding sequence is TGTGCCAGCTCACCAGGGGGCTTGGTAGATACGCAGTATTTT. Translating gives CASSPGGLVDTQYF.

V and J are TRBV6-5 and TRBJ2-5, with 8 bases matching TRBD2. The CDR3 is 14 amino acids. From germline, CDR1 is MNHEY and CDR2 SVGAGI. With V trimmed by 6 bases and J by 2 bases, 5 bases remained unmatched. The CDR3 region has the DNA TGTGCCAGCAGCCTCGGGACTAGACAAGAGACCCAGTACTTC. Its translation: CASSLGTRQETQYF.

The CDR3 here is CASSFLSGGADTQYF. The DNA of the CDR3 is TGTGCCAGCAGTTTCTTAAGCGGGGGGGCAGATACGCAGTATTTT. J is TRBJ2-3 and V is TRBV28; 10 bases fit TRBD2. CDR1 is MDHEN, CDR2 SYDVKM, per germline. The V and J ends lost 3 bases and 4 bases, in that order; junction bases with no gene match: 4. The CDR3 consists of 15 residues.

The chain combines TRBV7-9 with TRBJ2-3, with 11 positions matching TRBD2. Germline CDR1 SEHNR, CDR2 FQNEAQ (reference sequence). This CDR3 has 16 residues. The V segment lost 5 bases and the J segment 1 base; nucleotides outside the gene matches: 5. The CDR3 nucleotides read TGTGCCAGCAGCCCCAGGGGACTAGCGGGCACAGATACGCAGTATTTT. Translating gives CASSPRGLAGTDTQYF.

The V gene is TRBV11-2, the J gene TRBJ1-2, with 8 bases that match TRBD1. Germline V lookup: CDR1 SGHAT, CDR2 FQNNGV. The junction had 8 bases not matched to a gene; V was cut back by 5 bases and J by 3 bases. CDR3 length: 15 residues. The CDR3: CASSPVGQGYYGYTF. CDR3 nucleotide sequence: TGTGCCAGCAGCCCCGTTGGACAGGGTTACTATGGCTACACCTTC.

The chain recombines TRBV5-4 with TRBJ2-2; tentative D call: TRBD1 (7 bases). This CDR3 has 15 residues. Deletions cut 5 bases from V and 3 bases from J, with 14 bases between. Per the germline V gene, CDR1 is SGHNT and CDR2 is YYREEE (reference sequence). The CDR3 DNA is TGTGCCAGCAGTCCCGGGGGACAGTACACCGGGGAGCTGTTTTTT. Encoded protein: CASSPGGQYTGELFF.

The rearrangement joins TRBV5-1 to TRBJ2-5; 8 bases agree with TRBD2. Trimming at V came to 3 bases and at J to 3 bases, leaving 10 bases not matched to a gene. The CDR3 spans 16 residues. The germline V gene has CDR1 SGHRS and CDR2 YFSETQ. The CDR3 DNA sequence: TGCGCCAGCAGCTCTGGGACTTCCGGGGGGGAAGAGACCCAGTACTTC. Its protein is CASSSGTSGGEETQYF.